Listed here is a single T cell receptor (beta chain). The sample belongs to a study of identical twins. The CDR3 length is 17 residues. V shed 1 base and J 8 bases; nucleotides not matched to a gene: 13. The germline V gene encodes CDR1 SGHAT and CDR2 FQNNGV. TCRdb re-called the 5' RACE reads with MiXCR, one entry per CDR3 protein. The table has nearly 200,000 distinct CDR3 sequences, more than 15% seen once; the top ten hold over 35%. These data were also reused for a study on T cells expressing NK-cell markers.

The sequenced sample was CD8+ T cells sorted from blood. The genes are TRBV11-2 and TRBJ2-1; 8 bases agree with TRBD2. This clonotype was obtained from a woman aged 18-29 years in good health. Written as DNA, the CDR3 is TGTGCCAGCAGCTTAGGAAAACCGGGACTAGGGTTCGATGAGCAGTTCTTC. This gives the protein CASSLGKPGLGFDEQFF. The whole variable domain, filled in from reference TRBV11-2 and TRBJ2-1, reads EAGVAQSPRYKIIEKRQSVAFWCNPISGHATLYWYQQILGQGPKLLIQFQNNGVVDDSQLPKDRFSAERLKGVDSTLKIQPAKLEDSAVYLCASSLGKPGLGFDEQFFGPGTRLTVL.